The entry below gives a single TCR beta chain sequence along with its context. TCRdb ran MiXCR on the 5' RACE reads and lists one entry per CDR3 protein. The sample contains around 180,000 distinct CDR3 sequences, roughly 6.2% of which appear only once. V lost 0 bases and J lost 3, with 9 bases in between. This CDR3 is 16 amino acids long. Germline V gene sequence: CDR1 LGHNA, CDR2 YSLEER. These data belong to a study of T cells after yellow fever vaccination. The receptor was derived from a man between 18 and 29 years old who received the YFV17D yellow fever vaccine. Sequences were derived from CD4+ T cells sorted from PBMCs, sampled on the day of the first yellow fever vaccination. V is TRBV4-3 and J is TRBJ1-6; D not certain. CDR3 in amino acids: CASSQDGPGYNSPLHF. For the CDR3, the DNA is TGCGCCAGCAGCCAAGATGGGCCGGGCTATAATTCACCCCTCCACTTT.